This T cell receptor beta chain derives from a study of human T cells and chemical hapten exposure. Time point given: patch test 2, 6 weeks after DPC sensitization. The treatment denotes: therapeutic diphenylcyclopropenone sensitization with weekly scalp DPC. A remark on this clonotype: This may come from a read error, since a much larger clone is one base off.

This CDR3 spans 14 amino acids. Germline V gives CDR1 MNHEY, CDR2 SVGEGT. For the library, individual cDNA molecules each received unique molecular identifiers. Via MiXCR, TCRdb re-called the RACE reads, giving one row per CDR3 protein. This sample has approximately 120,000 distinct CDR3 sequences; more than 7% occur once, and the top ten carry approximately 2.8%. The sequence came from a woman between 40 and 50 years old with alopecia areata. Some clones in this sample may be carry-over from other donors' samples. The rearrangement uses TRBV6-2 or TRBV6-3 and TRBJ2-7; a possible D gene is TRBD1 (6 bases). Here the sequenced sample was whole blood, taken in connection with sensitization to the hapten diphenylcyclopropenone (DPC). CDR3 loop: CAGSTTGNPYEQYF. As DNA, the CDR3 is TGTGCCGGCAGTACCACAGGGAATCCCTACGAGCAGTACTTC.